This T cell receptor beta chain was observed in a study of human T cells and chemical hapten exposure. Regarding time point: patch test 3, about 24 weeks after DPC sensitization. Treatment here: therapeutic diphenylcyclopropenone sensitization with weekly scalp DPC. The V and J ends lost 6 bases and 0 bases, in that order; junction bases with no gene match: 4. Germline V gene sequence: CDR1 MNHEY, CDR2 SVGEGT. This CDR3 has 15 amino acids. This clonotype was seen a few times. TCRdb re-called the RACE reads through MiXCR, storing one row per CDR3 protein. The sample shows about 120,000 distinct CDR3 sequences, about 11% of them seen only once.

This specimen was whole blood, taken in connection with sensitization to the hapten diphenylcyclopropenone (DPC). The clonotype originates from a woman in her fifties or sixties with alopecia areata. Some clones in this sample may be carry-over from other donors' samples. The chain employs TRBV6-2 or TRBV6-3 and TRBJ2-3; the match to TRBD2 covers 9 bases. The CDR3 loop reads CASSYLAGSTDTQYF. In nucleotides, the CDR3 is TGTGCCAGCAGCTATCTAGCGGGAAGCACAGATACGCAGTATTTT.